These 32 T cell receptor beta chains were sequenced from one sample in a study of sequential checkpoint blockade in melanoma. The assay was immunoSEQ multiplex PCR, and TCRdb's table has in-frame clones only and misses some. The profile covers around 30,000 clones, with approximately 82% appearing a single time and approximately 20% taken by the ten largest. This sample's treatment: randomized to nivolumab then ipilimumab (arm A) or the reverse (arm B). The material was CD8+ T cells sorted from blood (inferred from file names), obtained from a patient given nivolumab and ipilimumab in sequence. These receptors all stem from a human donor with melanoma.

This clone has more than one count but fewer than ten. The J gene is TRBJ1-6, the V gene TRBV30; 8 bases agree with TRBD1. The CDR3 is made up of 16 amino acids. Germline V gene sequence: CDR1 GTSNPN, CDR2 SVGIG (reference sequence). The J segment lost 3 bases and the V segment lost 1 base, leaving 5 bases of the junction unmatched. The CDR3 coding sequence is TGTGCCTGGAGTGCGACAGGGGCAAACTATAATTCACCCCTCCACTTT. It encodes CAWSATGANYNSPLHF. The full variable domain, completed using reference TRBV30 and TRBJ1-6, is SQTIHQWPATLVQPVGSPLSLECTVEGTSNPNLYWYRQAAGRGLQLLFYSVGIGQISSEVPQNLSASRPQDRQFILSSKKLLLSDSGFYLCAWSATGANYNSPLHFGNGTRLTVT.

This clone appeared a single time. The V call is TRBV18, the J call TRBJ2-1; D may be TRBD2 (6 bases). Germline-derived CDR1 and CDR2 are KGHSH and LQKENI. The CDR3 has 12 residues. The V end was cut by 6 bases, the J end by 15 bases, with 18 bases between. CDR3 amino acids: CASSPGDLLTFF. For the CDR3, the DNA is TGTGCCAGCTCGCCGGGGGATTTACTGACGTTCTTC.

The rearrangement uses TRBV27 and TRBJ2-7; 8 bases fit TRBD1. Germline trimming cut 3 bases from V and 2 bases from J; bases unmatched to any gene: 9. The CDR3 consists of 16 residues. Germline CDR1 MNHEY, CDR2 SMNVEV (reference sequence). CDR3 nucleotide sequence: TGTGCCAGCAGTTTCGTCCTCGGGACAGGCGCCTACGAGCAGTACTTC. It yields the protein CASSFVLGTGAYEQYF.

The chain employs TRBV9 and TRBJ2-3, with TRBD1 identical over 11 bases. The trim removed 3 bases at V and 8 bases at J, leaving 11 bases unmatched. CDR1 SGDLS and CDR2 YYNGEE come from the germline V gene. The CDR3 covers 16 residues. The CDR3 region has the DNA TGTGCCAGCAGCGCGTCGGGACAGGGGGTAGTTGCTACGCAGTATTTT. Translating it yields CASSASGQGVVATQYF.

The J gene is TRBJ1-1, the V gene TRBV10-3; a weak D match, TRBD1 (6 bases). The V end was cut by 10 bases, the J end by 5 bases, with 14 bases between. Germline CDR1 ENHRY, CDR2 SYGVKD. This CDR3 has 12 amino acids. CDR3 DNA: TGTGCCACCCTCCAGGGGCGGACTGAAGCTTTCTTT. It yields the protein CATLQGRTEAFF.

The V call is TRBV5-1, the J call TRBJ2-7, with 11 positions matching TRBD1. V gave up 2 bases and J gave up 7 bases; unmatched junction bases: 11. Germline V gives CDR1 SGHRS, CDR2 YFSETQ. This CDR3 contains 16 residues. The CDR3 protein is CASSLYRDRGRREQYF. As DNA, the CDR3 is TGCGCCAGCAGCTTATACCGGGACAGGGGGAGAAGGGAGCAGTACTTC.

The chain links TRBV29-1 to TRBJ2-1; TRBD1 matches at 7 bases. Germline V CDR1 and CDR2: SQVTM, ANQGSEA. Losses at the gene ends were 6 bases for V and 9 bases for J; bases not matched to a gene: 5. The CDR3 has 11 residues. CDR3 sequence (DNA): TGCAGCGTGTATACAGGGGTTGAGCAGTTCTTC. This translates into CSVYTGVEQFF.

The sample holds a few counts of this clone. The chain links TRBV5-6 to TRBJ1-2, with D maybe TRBD1 (6 bases). Trimming shortened V by 2 bases and J by 2 bases, and 10 bases separated the two germline ends. There are 14 residues in the CDR3. The germline V gene has CDR1 SGHDT and CDR2 YYEEEE. The CDR3 reads CASSFRDINYGYTF. DNA for the CDR3: TGTGCCAGCAGCTTCCGGGACATCAACTATGGCTACACCTTC.

The V and J genes are TRBV27 and TRBJ1-1; 7 positions agree with TRBD1. V was clipped by 3 bases and J by 1 base; unmatched bases: 8. The length of the CDR3 is 16 residues. CDR1 is MNHEY, CDR2 SMNVEV, per germline (reference sequence). The CDR3 protein is CASSFPTGKGNTEAFF. The DNA of the CDR3 is TGTGCCAGCAGTTTCCCGACAGGGAAAGGGAACACTGAAGCTTTCTTT.

This chain links TRBV9 with TRBJ2-7, with 8 bases that match TRBD1. V dropped 4 bases and J dropped 5; count of bases not matched to a gene: 11. CDR3 length: 15 amino acids. Germline CDR1 reads SGDLS; CDR2 reads YYNGEE. The CDR3: CASSPGSGGLNEQYF. CDR3 nucleotides: TGTGCCAGCAGCCCCGGCTCAGGGGGCCTCAACGAGCAGTACTTC.

The rearrangement links TRBV28 to TRBJ2-7; the D gene is possibly TRBD2 (5 bases). This CDR3 is built from 14 residues. Deletions cut 0 bases from V and 1 base from J, with 7 bases between. Germline assignment: CDR1 MDHEN and CDR2 SYDVKM. CDR3 sequence reads: CASSLWGASYEQYF. Here the CDR3 DNA reads TGTGCCAGCAGTTTATGGGGAGCTTCCTACGAGCAGTACTTC. Combining the CDR3 with reference TRBV28 and TRBJ2-7 gives the whole variable domain DVKVTQSSRYLVKRTGEKVFLECVQDMDHENMFWYRQDPGLGLRLIYFSYDVKMKEKGDIPEGYSVSREKKERFSLILESASTNQTSMYLCASSLWGASYEQYFGPGTRLTVT.

The chain recombines TRBV4-1 with TRBJ2-1; no reliable D call. Germline V gene lookup returns CDR1 MGHRA and CDR2 YSYEKL. The CDR3 sequence is 16 residues long. Between the trimmed V and J ends, which lost 4 bases and 7 bases, there was a span of 20 bases. Written as DNA, the CDR3 is TGCGCCAGCAGCCGGGTTTCAGGCCCCCCTGGGAATGAGCAGTTCTTC. Its translation is CASSRVSGPPGNEQFF.

This chain connects TRBV14 to TRBJ2-7; 8 bases are shared with TRBD1. V shed 3 bases and J 2 bases; nucleotides not matched to a gene: 6. Germline loops: CDR1 SGHDN, CDR2 FVKESK. The CDR3 runs to 15 residues. This CDR3 is CASSHYGTGPYEQYF. The CDR3 DNA reads TGTGCCAGCAGCCATTATGGGACAGGTCCCTACGAGCAGTACTTC.

The chain couples TRBV5-6 to TRBJ2-7, with a weak D call TRBD1 (5 bases). V gave up 3 bases and J gave up 6 bases, with 13 bases separating them. Germline V gene lookup returns CDR1 SGHDT and CDR2 YYEEEE. This CDR3 spans 13 amino acids. CDR3 nucleotide sequence: TGTGCCAGCAGCTGGGGCTCCCCGGGCGAGCAGTACTTC. Translating it yields CASSWGSPGEQYF.

The chain recombines TRBV4-1 with TRBJ1-5, with D possibly being TRBD1 (6 bases). The CDR3 is 18 residues long. Germline lookup yields CDR1 MGHRA and CDR2 YSYEKL. V lost 1 base and J lost 2, with 18 bases in between. For the CDR3, the DNA is TGCGCCAGCAGCCAAGGCTTCAGGGAAGGGGGTGGCAATCAGCCCCAGCATTTT. Translation: CASSQGFREGGGNQPQHF.

This clone was recorded a few times. This chain connects TRBV5-5 to TRBJ2-7; 8 nucleotides agree with TRBD1. CDR3 length: 15 residues. In germline, CDR1 is SGHKS, CDR2 YYEKEE (reference sequence). With V trimmed by 1 base and J by 4 bases, 7 bases remained unmatched. This CDR3 is CASSLTGQGRYEQYF. The DNA of the CDR3 is TGTGCCAGCAGCTTGACTGGACAGGGTAGGTACGAGCAGTACTTC.

The rearrangement links TRBV7-9 to TRBJ1-3; 8 bases match TRBD1. Germline assignment: CDR1 SEHNR and CDR2 FQNEAQ (reference sequence). V lost 5 bases, J lost 0 bases, and 6 bases stayed unmatched. The CDR3 covers 16 residues. In DNA, the CDR3 is TGTGCCAGCAGCAAACCGGGACAGGTCTCTGGAAACACCATATATTTT. Amino acid sequence: CASSKPGQVSGNTIYF.

The table lists this clone with a few counts. The chain has TRBV7-9 and TRBJ2-7; tentative D call: TRBD2 (6 bases). Deletions cut 2 bases from V and 0 bases from J, with 14 bases between. In germline, CDR1 is SEHNR, CDR2 FQNEAQ (reference sequence). The CDR3 has 16 amino acids. Here the CDR3 reads CASSLPRDGSSYEQYF. The CDR3 bases are TGTGCCAGCAGCTTACCACGGGACGGGAGCTCCTACGAGCAGTACTTC.

J is TRBJ2-7 and V is TRBV18; D perhaps matches TRBD2 (7 bases). The V end was cut by 5 bases, the J end by 2 bases, with 19 bases between. The CDR3 consists of 16 residues. Germline loops: CDR1 KGHSH, CDR2 LQKENI. CDR3 bases: TGTGCCAGCTCAGCTAACCCGGGGGGCGCTCCCTACGAGCAGTACTTC. It specifies CASSANPGGAPYEQYF.

This chain links TRBV5-6 with TRBJ1-2, with unresolved D. V was cut by 0 bases and J by 4 bases, with 16 bases left in between. The CDR3 is 16 amino acids. Looked up from germline, CDR1 is SGHDT and CDR2 is YYEEEE. The CDR3 nucleotides are TGTGCCAGCAGCTTGGTTGATGAGGGAGGATTCTATGGCTACACCTTC. Its protein is CASSLVDEGGFYGYTF.

The rearrangement joins TRBV6-5 to TRBJ1-4, with 7 bases that match TRBD1. The CDR3 consists of 15 residues. The germline V gene has CDR1 MNHEY and CDR2 SVGAGI. V was clipped by 5 bases and J by 1 base; unmatched bases: 4. CDR3 amino acids: CASSHYRGTNEKLFF. CDR3 nucleotides: TGTGCCAGCAGTCACTACAGGGGAACTAATGAAAAACTGTTTTTT.

Relative to its sample, this clone is medium-sized. The CDR3 loop is CASNQGGPLYEQYF. CDR3 nucleotides: TGTGCCAGTAACCAGGGGGGACCTCTCTACGAGCAGTACTTC. This chain joins TRBV19 and TRBJ2-7, with D possibly being TRBD1 (7 bases). The CDR3 has 14 amino acids. From germline, CDR1 is LNHDA and CDR2 SQIVND (reference sequence). V shed 7 bases and J shed 3 bases, with 16 bases lying between them.

This clone has just one count. The chain recombines TRBV30 with TRBJ2-2, with TRBD1 matching 8 bases. The V segment lost 1 base and the J segment 3 bases; nucleotides outside the gene matches: 13. Germline-derived CDR1 and CDR2 are GTSNPN and SVGIG (reference sequence). The CDR3 length is 18 residues. The CDR3 nucleotides are TGTGCCTGGAGTGGCCCAGGACGGACCAGGGGGCACACCGGGGAGCTGTTTTTT. This translates into CAWSGPGRTRGHTGELFF.

In its sample, this clone was seen a few times. The chain joins TRBV6-5 to TRBJ2-7; possibly TRBD1 for D (5 bases). The CDR3 consists of 13 residues. V lost 0 bases, J lost 5 bases, and 8 bases lay in between. Germline lookup yields CDR1 MNHEY and CDR2 SVGAGI. CDR3 nucleotides: TGTGCCAGCAGTTACTCGTCAGGGAACGAGCAGTACTTC. This codes for CASSYSSGNEQYF.

The chain joins TRBV27 to TRBJ1-1; the D gene is possibly TRBD1 (5 bases). V was shortened by 6 bases and J by 0 bases, with 11 bases between the two germline ends. The CDR3 has 14 amino acids. Per germline, CDR1 MNHEY and CDR2 SMNVEV (reference sequence). The CDR3 region is CASRYDSMNTEAFF. CDR3 sequence (DNA): TGTGCCAGCAGATACGACAGTATGAACACTGAAGCTTTCTTT.

This chain joins TRBV7-9 and TRBJ2-1; 11 bases align to TRBD2. The germline V gene encodes CDR1 SEHNR and CDR2 FQNEAQ (reference sequence). V shed 1 base and J 0 bases; nucleotides not matched to a gene: 5. This CDR3 contains 18 residues. The CDR3 protein is CASSLVVTSGTSYNEQFF. DNA for the CDR3: TGTGCCAGCAGCTTAGTTGTGACTAGCGGGACCTCCTACAATGAGCAGTTCTTC.

CDR3 DNA: TGTGCCAGCGCGACAGTCAAAGCTAACTATGGCTACACCTTC. Encoded protein: CASATVKANYGYTF. The rearrangement uses TRBV27 and TRBJ1-2; a possible D gene is TRBD1 (5 bases). This CDR3 contains 14 residues. The V and J ends lost 8 bases and 0 bases respectively, with 13 bases between them. Looked up from germline, CDR1 is MNHEY and CDR2 is SMNVEV (reference sequence).

V gene TRBV7-9 combines with J gene TRBJ2-7; 8 nucleotides agree with TRBD1. V lost 5 bases to trimming and J lost 6 bases; unmatched junction nucleotides: 18. CDR3 size: 17 residues. The germline V gene has CDR1 SEHNR and CDR2 FQNEAQ (reference sequence). CDR3 loop: CASSPVPGQVKTLEQYF. The DNA for the CDR3 is TGTGCCAGCAGCCCTGTCCCGGGACAGGTTAAGACTCTCGAGCAGTACTTC. Looking up the rest from reference TRBV7-9 and TRBJ2-7 gives the full variable domain: DTGVSQNPRHKITKRGQNVTFRCDPISEHNRLYWYRQTLGQGPEFLTYFQNEAQLEKSRLLSDRFSAERPKGSFSTLEIQRTEQGDSAMYLCASSPVPGQVKTLEQYFGPGTRLTVT.

The chain links TRBV10-3 to TRBJ1-5; tentatively, D is TRBD1 (5 bases). This CDR3 is built from 14 residues. Germline CDR1 reads ENHRY; CDR2 reads SYGVKD. With 3 bases removed from V and 6 bases from J, the gap between germline ends came to 12 bases. CDR3 in DNA: TGTGCCATCAGTGATACAGGCCTAGGTCAGCCCCAGCATTTT. Protein sequence: CAISDTGLGQPQHF.

The chain employs TRBV29-1 and TRBJ1-4; D is undetermined. The CDR3 runs 14 residues. CDR1 is SQVTM, CDR2 ANQGSEA, per germline. Trimming pared 0 bases from V and 0 bases from J, leaving 5 bases between. Here the CDR3 reads CSVEDSATNEKLFF. DNA for the CDR3: TGCAGCGTTGAAGACAGCGCAACTAATGAAAAACTGTTTTTT. The entire variable domain, with the rest obtained from reference TRBV29-1 and TRBJ1-4, is as follows: SAVISQKPSRDICQRGTSLTIQCQVDSQVTMMFWYRQQPGQSLTLIATANQGSEATYESGFVIDKFPISRPNLTFSTLTVSNMSPEDSSIYLCSVEDSATNEKLFFGSGTQLSVL.

This clone was observed a handful of times. The rearrangement joins TRBV19 to TRBJ2-7; D perhaps matches TRBD2 (7 bases). This CDR3 region has 12 residues. Trimming took off 3 bases at V and 6 bases at J, with 9 bases between the two ends. Germline lookup yields CDR1 LNHDA and CDR2 SQIVND (reference sequence). This chain's CDR3 is CASSIRGAEQYF. In DNA form, the CDR3 reads TGTGCCAGTAGTATTCGGGGGGCCGAGCAGTACTTC.

This chain uses TRBV28 with TRBJ1-5; TRBD1 is a possible D gene (6 bases). Between the trimmed V and J ends, which lost 2 bases and 1 base, there was a span of 12 bases. CDR1 MDHEN and CDR2 SYDVKM come from the germline V gene. The CDR3 is 16 amino acids. As DNA, the CDR3 is TGTGCCAGCAGTTTAAGCAGGGGTATGAGCAATCAGCCCCAGCATTTT. It translates to CASSLSRGMSNQPQHF.